This entry lists 21 T cell receptor beta chains sequenced from one sample in a study of blood T cell repertoires in COVID-19. Produced via immunoSEQ multiplex PCR; TCRdb's table is partial and in-frame only. The profile shows 200,000 to 300,000 clones, 85% of them singletons. Material: peripheral blood. The source of these receptors is a woman aged 60-75 years with active or convalescent COVID-19.

V usage is TRBV10-2 and J usage is TRBJ2-7; 10 bases agree with TRBD1. The CDR3 spans 15 residues. Losses at the gene ends were 3 bases for V and 2 bases for J; bases not matched to a gene: 4. The germline V gene has CDR1 WSHSY and CDR2 SAAADI. The CDR3 DNA reads TGCGCCAGCAGTGACGGACAGGGGGGGACCTACGAGCAGTACTTC. Translated: CASSDGQGGTYEQYF.

The chain carries TRBV27 and TRBJ2-7, with 7 nucleotides matching TRBD2. This CDR3 has 16 amino acids. Germline V gene data show CDR1 as MNHEY and CDR2 as SMNVEV (reference sequence). The junction had 10 bases not matched to a gene; V was cut back by 5 bases and J by 0 bases. The CDR3 sequence: CASSLQRGRSSYEQYV. Written as DNA, the CDR3 is TGTGCCAGCAGTCTCCAGCGGGGCAGAAGCTCCTACGAGCAGTACGTC.

This clone was detected once. The chain combines TRBV15 with TRBJ1-5; possibly TRBD1 for D (6 bases). The CDR3 sequence is 16 residues long. V was trimmed by 5 bases and J by 3 bases, leaving 17 bases between them. Germline CDR1 reads LNHNV; CDR2 reads YYDKDF (reference sequence). The CDR3 spells CATSPRGGSNNQPQHF. The CDR3 DNA is TGTGCCACCAGCCCCAGGGGCGGGTCCAACAATCAGCCCCAGCATTTT. Full variable domain (rest looked up from reference TRBV15 and TRBJ1-5): DAMVIQNPRYQVTQFGKPVTLSCSQTLNHNVMYWYQQKSSQAPKLLFHYYDKDFNNEADTPDNFQSRRPNTSFCFLDIRSPGLGDTAMYLCATSPRGGSNNQPQHFGDGTRLSIL.

This clone has only a few counts. V usage is TRBV6-4 and J usage is TRBJ1-4; D might be TRBD1 (6 bases). Germline V CDR1 and CDR2: MRHNA, SNTAGT. The CDR3 totals 14 residues. Trimming took 4 bases from V and 7 from J, leaving 13 bases between them. The CDR3 DNA is TGTGCCAGCAGTGTGGCGGTGGGGGCTGAAAAACTGTTTTTT. Translated: CASSVAVGAEKLFF.

The sample holds many counts of this clone. This sequence joins TRBV29-1 and TRBJ2-7; 11 bases align to TRBD2. With 6 bases clipped from V and 4 bases from J, the junction kept 8 bases outside the gene matches. The CDR3 has 14 residues. Germline V lookup: CDR1 SQVTM, CDR2 ANQGSEA. The CDR3 nucleotides read TGCAGCGTGTTGACTAGCGGGAAGCCTTACGAGCAGTACTTC. Protein: CSVLTSGKPYEQYF.

The genes are TRBV5-4 and TRBJ1-1; D remains ambiguous. Germline V gene lookup returns CDR1 SGHNT and CDR2 YYREEE (reference sequence). Trimming left V 2 bases short and J 0 bases short, with 8 bases between. The CDR3 sequence is 14 residues long. Written as DNA, the CDR3 is TGTGCCAGCAGCTTTCCATCGGTGAACACTGAAGCTTTCTTT. Amino acids: CASSFPSVNTEAFF.

This chain uses TRBV30 with TRBJ2-7, with a possible D match to TRBD2 (7 bases). Deletions cut 4 bases from V and 3 bases from J, with 16 bases between. Germline V CDR1 and CDR2: GTSNPN, SVGIG (reference sequence). The CDR3 has 14 amino acids. CDR3 region: CAWKIRGGVYEQYF. The CDR3 region has the DNA TGTGCCTGGAAAATAAGGGGGGGGGTCTACGAGCAGTACTTC.

The rearrangement uses TRBV28 and TRBJ1-2; the D gene is possibly TRBD1 (5 bases). Looked up from germline, CDR1 is MDHEN and CDR2 is SYDVKM. The V end was cut by 5 bases, the J end by 6 bases, with 19 bases between. The CDR3 extends over 15 amino acids. CDR3 coding DNA: TGTGCCAGCAGTCTTCGACAGCAGTTGGTAAATGGCTACACCTTC. This sequence encodes CASSLRQQLVNGYTF.

This chain joins TRBV18 and TRBJ2-1; a weak D match, TRBD2 (6 bases). Germline CDR1 is KGHSH and CDR2 is LQKENI. V was clipped by 2 bases and J by 4 bases, with 15 bases between them. The CDR3 is made up of 16 amino acids. CDR3 region: CASSPSLGTVYNEQFF. The CDR3 DNA follows: TGTGCCAGCTCACCATCACTCGGGACTGTATACAATGAGCAGTTCTTC.

The rearrangement uses TRBV2 and TRBJ2-7; 13 positions agree with TRBD2. With V trimmed by 3 bases and J by 3 bases, 2 bases remained unmatched. This CDR3 spans 15 amino acids. The germline gives CDR1 SNHLY, CDR2 FYNNEI. Here the CDR3 reads CASSEGLAGNYEQYV. Here the CDR3 DNA reads TGTGCCAGCAGTGAGGGACTAGCGGGGAACTACGAGCAGTACGTC.

The chain has TRBV2 and TRBJ1-5, with D possibly TRBD1 on 6 matching bases. The germline V and J ends were trimmed by 7 bases and 4 bases, with 14 bases remaining between them. CDR1 SNHLY and CDR2 FYNNEI come from the germline V gene. This CDR3 contains 14 residues. The CDR3 DNA is TGTGCCAGCACCGAGGGGGGGGAGAATCAGCCCCAGCATTTT. This encodes CASTEGGENQPQHF.

This chain joins TRBV5-1 and TRBJ2-5; the match to TRBD2 covers 10 bases. CDR1 SGHRS and CDR2 YFSETQ come from the germline V gene. CDR3 size: 14 residues. Trimming took 7 bases from V and 5 from J; bases not matched to a gene: 8. Here the CDR3 reads CASHSSGSRETQYF. CDR3 DNA sequence: TGCGCCAGCCACTCTAGCGGGAGTAGGGAGACCCAGTACTTC.

The chain employs TRBV5-1 and TRBJ2-1; 10 nucleotides line up with TRBD2. CDR1 and CDR2 from the germline V gene are SGHRS and YFSETQ. V shed 6 bases, J shed 8 bases, and the junction held 11 bases outside the gene matches. The length of the CDR3 is 15 residues. CDR3 sequence: CASTLWTSGGDEQFF. In DNA, the CDR3 is TGCGCCAGCACACTATGGACTAGCGGTGGGGATGAGCAGTTCTTC.

The V call is TRBV3-1 (or the pseudogene TRBV3-2), the J call TRBJ2-3; D may be TRBD2 (6 bases). The germline V gene encodes CDR1 LGHDT and CDR2 YNNKEL (reference sequence). Trimming cost V 1 base and J 1 base, with 15 bases left between them. CDR3 size: 17 residues. The CDR3, as DNA: TGTGCCAGCAGCCAAGCCCCTCCGGGACTTGGCACAGATACGCAGTATTTT. This gives the protein CASSQAPPGLGTDTQYF.

This clone was picked up a small number of times. The V call is TRBV5-4, the J call TRBJ1-5; D not certain. Germline V gene data show CDR1 as SGHNT and CDR2 as YYREEE (reference sequence). The V end lost 4 bases, the J end lost 5 bases, and 16 bases lay between the germline ends. The CDR3 is made up of 15 amino acids. This chain's CDR3 is CASSRKEDGHQPQHF. CDR3 bases: TGTGCCAGCAGCCGAAAGGAGGACGGTCATCAGCCCCAGCATTTT.

The chain combines TRBV5-6 with TRBJ1-1, with D possibly being TRBD1 (6 bases). CDR1 is SGHDT and CDR2 is YYEEEE in the germline V gene. The CDR3 consists of 15 residues. The V end lost 4 bases, the J end lost 0 bases, and 13 bases lay between the germline ends. The CDR3 sequence: CASSPKGHLNTEAFF. The CDR3 bases are TGTGCCAGCAGCCCAAAGGGACACTTGAACACTGAAGCTTTCTTT.

The DNA for the CDR3 is TGTGCCAGCGGTGGGAGGACAGGGGGCAGAACTGAAGCTTTCTTT. Translated: CASGGRTGGRTEAFF. J is TRBJ1-1 and V is TRBV25-1, with 11 bases lining up with TRBD1. The CDR3 runs 15 residues. CDR1 is MGHDK, CDR2 SYGVNS, per germline. The V gene end was trimmed by 8 bases and the J gene end by 5 bases; junction bases not matched to a gene: 10. Looking up the rest from reference TRBV25-1 and TRBJ1-1 gives the full variable domain: EADIYQTPRYLVIGTGKKITLECSQTMGHDKMYWYQQDPGMELHLIHYSYGVNSTEKGDLSSESTVSRIRTEHFPLTLESARPSHTSQYLCASGGRTGGRTEAFFGQGTRLTVV.

The chain recombines TRBV7-9 with TRBJ1-2; 9 positions match TRBD1. The CDR3 consists of 15 residues. Germline V gives CDR1 SEHNR, CDR2 FQNEAQ (reference sequence). V trimming: 5 bases; J trimming: 5 bases; junction bases outside the gene matches: 9. CDR3 residues: CASSATGGVRYGYTF. The DNA of the CDR3 is TGTGCCAGCAGCGCAACAGGGGGCGTTAGGTATGGCTACACCTTC.

The gene calls are TRBV6-5 and TRBJ1-5; D may be TRBD1 (6 bases). Trimming left V 6 bases short and J 1 base short, with 13 bases between. This CDR3 has 15 amino acids. Germline loops: CDR1 MNHEY, CDR2 SVGAGI. The CDR3 spells CASRAQGPSNQPQHF. CDR3 nucleotides: TGTGCCAGCAGAGCACAGGGTCCGAGCAATCAGCCCCAGCATTTT.

This chain links TRBV6-5 with TRBJ1-5; D perhaps matches TRBD1 (6 bases). CDR1 MNHEY and CDR2 SVGAGI come from the germline V gene. The CDR3 spans 13 residues. Trimming pared 6 bases from V and 6 bases from J, leaving 12 bases between. This CDR3 is CASSARGSQPQHF. CDR3 coding DNA: TGTGCCAGCAGCGCCAGGGGAAGTCAGCCCCAGCATTTT.

This chain links TRBV3-1 (or the pseudogene TRBV3-2) with TRBJ2-7; 10 bases align to TRBD1. The J segment lost 7 bases and the V segment lost 6 bases, leaving 9 bases of the junction unmatched. This CDR3 has 14 residues. In germline, CDR1 is LGHDT, CDR2 YNNKEL (reference sequence). The CDR3 DNA follows: TGTGCCAGCAGTCACGGGACAGGGGAACGGGAGCAGTACTTC. Protein sequence: CASSHGTGEREQYF.